The rows below give T cell receptor beta chains drawn from one sample of a study of cytotoxic CD8 clonotypes in ibrutinib-treated CLL. Clones were sequenced by immunoSEQ multiplex PCR, and TCRdb holds only the in-frame ones, with some missing. The table shows under 150,000 clones, with around 84% occurring only once. The sample consisted of PBMCs, taken after 36 months of ibrutinib treatment. The receptors were gathered from a human donor with chronic lymphocytic leukemia. CDR3s include the opening cysteine and the closing phenylalanine or tryptophan. The D gene is left open where the match is weak. Rows give clone size only sometimes, using once, few, many, or a class for an expanded clone.

DNA: TGCAGCGCAGGTTACTCCCTTCTCAAGTACGAGCAGTACTTC; CDR3: CSAGYSLLKYEQYF; J: TRBJ2-7; V: TRBV29-1; size: once; D: NA
DNA: TGTGCCAGCACCTTGGCGGACAGGGTCTACGAGCAGTACTTC; CDR3: CASTLADRVYEQYF; J: TRBJ2-7; V: TRBV7-9; size: NA; D: TRBD1
DNA: TGTGCCAGCAGCCCCCGTTTGCTCGGAGAGACCCAGTACTTC; CDR3: CASSPRLLGETQYF; J: TRBJ2-5; V: TRBV5-5; size: NA; D: NA
DNA: TGTGCCAGCAGCAGGGGGAATGAGCAGTTCTTC; CDR3: CASSRGNEQFF; J: TRBJ2-1; V: TRBV2; size: NA; D: TRBD1
DNA: TGTGCCAGCAGCTTATTCAACTACGAGCAGTACTTC; CDR3: CASSLFNYEQYF; J: TRBJ2-7; V: TRBV7-9; size: once; D: NA
DNA: TGTGCCAGCTCACCATCATTAGGGGAAATGAACACTGAAGCTTTCTTT; CDR3: CASSPSLGEMNTEAFF; J: TRBJ1-1; V: TRBV18; size: NA; D: NA
DNA: TGTGCCATCAGTACGGAGACATTGAACACTGAAGCTTTCTTT; CDR3: CAISTETLNTEAFF; J: TRBJ1-1; V: TRBV10-3; size: few; D: NA
DNA: TGTGCCAGTACCCGGGACACCTCCTACGAGCAGTACTTC; CDR3: CASTRDTSYEQYF; J: TRBJ2-7; V: TRBV6-1; size: NA; D: NA
DNA: TGTGCCATCAGTGAGTCGCTCGATGAAAAACTGTTTTTT; CDR3: CAISESLDEKLFF; J: TRBJ1-4; V: TRBV10-3; size: NA; D: NA
DNA: TGTGCCAGCTCACCAGGACTAGCAGAGACCCAGTACTTC; CDR3: CASSPGLAETQYF; J: TRBJ2-5; V: TRBV18; size: NA; D: TRBD2
DNA: TGTGCCAGCTGGGGACAGGGCCATCAGCCCCAGCATTTT; CDR3: CASWGQGHQPQHF; J: TRBJ1-5; V: TRBV6-1; size: NA; D: TRBD1
DNA: TGTGCCACCTGGGGGGACAACGTCTACGAGCAGTACTTC; CDR3: CATWGDNVYEQYF; J: TRBJ2-7; V: TRBV10-3; size: NA; D: NA
DNA: TGTGCCAGCAGCTCACCCAGGCGGGCCAACTATGGCTACACCTTC; CDR3: CASSSPRRANYGYTF; J: TRBJ1-2; V: TRBV11-2; size: NA; D: NA
DNA: TGTGCCAGTAGTGAACAGGGGTTGGGAGATTACGAGCAGTACTTC; CDR3: CASSEQGLGDYEQYF; J: TRBJ2-7; V: TRBV19; size: NA; D: TRBD1
DNA: TGTGCCAGCGGATTGGATACCTACAATGAGCAGTTCTTC; CDR3: CASGLDTYNEQFF; J: TRBJ2-1; V: TRBV2; size: NA; D: NA
DNA: TGTGCCAGCAGCTCCCCCGGATACGAGCAGTACTTC; CDR3: CASSSPGYEQYF; J: TRBJ2-7; V: TRBV7-6; size: few; D: NA
DNA: TGTGCCAGCAGTTACTCGACGTGGGGGGTGGATACGCAGTATTTT; CDR3: CASSYSTWGVDTQYF; J: TRBJ2-3; V: TRBV6-5; size: NA; D: NA
DNA: TGTGCCAGCAGCTATGGACTAGCGGGAGGCACAGATACGCAGTATTTT; CDR3: CASSYGLAGGTDTQYF; J: TRBJ2-3; V: TRBV7-3; size: NA; D: TRBD2
DNA: TGTGCCACCAAACGGGGTTCCTACGAGCAGTACTTC; CDR3: CATKRGSYEQYF; J: TRBJ2-7; V: TRBV6-5; size: NA; D: NA
DNA: TGCGCCAGCAGCATAGACAGGGGCCCCTACAATGAGCAGTTCTTC; CDR3: CASSIDRGPYNEQFF; J: TRBJ2-1; V: TRBV5-1; size: few; D: TRBD1
DNA: TGTGCCAGCAGTGGGGGAGTTGGGAACTATGGCTACACCTTC; CDR3: CASSGGVGNYGYTF; J: TRBJ1-2; V: TRBV6-1; size: NA; D: NA
DNA: TGTGCCAGCAGTGCCCAAACAGGGAGGGAACAGCCCCAGCATTTT; CDR3: CASSAQTGREQPQHF; J: TRBJ1-5; V: TRBV6-1; size: NA; D: NA
DNA: TGTGCCAGCTCACCAGACAGCAATTCACCCCTCCACTTT; CDR3: CASSPDSNSPLHF; J: TRBJ1-6; V: TRBV18; size: NA; D: NA
DNA: TGTGCCAGCAGGGGCACAGGGTGGGTGGAAAAACTGTTTTTT; CDR3: CASRGTGWVEKLFF; J: TRBJ1-4; V: TRBV2; size: NA; D: NA
DNA: TGCAGCGTTGAATTTTCAGTCTCCCGGGTCCGCAGTCCAGATACGCAGTATTTT; CDR3: CSVEFSVSRVRSPDTQYF; J: TRBJ2-3; V: TRBV29-1; size: NA; D: NA
DNA: TGTGCCAGCTCTGAGACCCCCGGGACAGGGGCCTACAATGAGCAGTTCTTC; CDR3: CASSETPGTGAYNEQFF; J: TRBJ2-1; V: TRBV18; size: NA; D: TRBD1
DNA: TGTGCCAGCAGTGACTTGGACAGAGGGGGCACCTACGAGCAGTACTTC; CDR3: CASSDLDRGGTYEQYF; J: TRBJ2-7; V: TRBV25-1; size: NA; D: TRBD1
DNA: TGTGCCAGCAGTTTAGGGGTCGGCGGATTCTACAATGAGCAGTTCTTC; CDR3: CASSLGVGGFYNEQFF; J: TRBJ2-1; V: TRBV27; size: NA; D: NA
DNA: TGTGCCAGCAGCCAATCGATAGGAGACGAGCAGTACTTC; CDR3: CASSQSIGDEQYF; J: TRBJ2-7; V: TRBV14; size: NA; D: NA
DNA: TGTGCCAGCTCCCTCGGAGGGTCAGATACGCAGTATTTT; CDR3: CASSLGGSDTQYF; J: TRBJ2-3; V: TRBV18; size: NA; D: NA
DNA: TGTGCCAGCAGTTGGGACAGGGAGACCCAGTACTTC; CDR3: CASSWDRETQYF; J: TRBJ2-5; V: TRBV6-5; size: NA; D: TRBD1
DNA: TGTGCCAGCAGCTTAGACGGAATGGATGAGCAGTTCTTC; CDR3: CASSLDGMDEQFF; J: TRBJ2-1; V: TRBV7-9; size: NA; D: NA
DNA: TGTGCCAGTACTCCCCGAGGGAGTCAGCCCCAGCATTTT; CDR3: CASTPRGSQPQHF; J: TRBJ1-5; V: TRBV2; size: NA; D: NA
DNA: TGTGCCAGCAGCTTTCGACCAGGGGGCGAAAAACTGTTTTTT; CDR3: CASSFRPGGEKLFF; J: TRBJ1-4; V: TRBV7-7; size: NA; D: TRBD1
DNA: TGTGCCAGCAGAATGGAGGTCGGGGAGCTGTTTTTT; CDR3: CASRMEVGELFF; J: TRBJ2-2; V: TRBV5-4; size: NA; D: NA
DNA: TGCGCCAGCAGCTTAAGGGGGATTCACACCGGGGAGCTGTTTTTT; CDR3: CASSLRGIHTGELFF; J: TRBJ2-2; V: TRBV5-1; size: NA; D: NA
DNA: TGCGCCAGCAGTAGAGGGATGAACACTGAAGCTTTCTTT; CDR3: CASSRGMNTEAFF; J: TRBJ1-1; V: TRBV5-1; size: NA; D: NA
DNA: TGTGCCAGCTCACTCTGGGGAGGAACCGGGGAGCTGTTTTTT; CDR3: CASSLWGGTGELFF; J: TRBJ2-2; V: TRBV18; size: NA; D: NA
DNA: TGTGCCAGCAGGGCCCGGGACAGGGGGACAGATACGCAGTATTTT; CDR3: CASRARDRGTDTQYF; J: TRBJ2-3; V: TRBV6-1; size: NA; D: TRBD1
DNA: TGTGCCAGCAGCGTAGTTGCGAGGGCGTCCGAGCAGTACTTC; CDR3: CASSVVARASEQYF; J: TRBJ2-7; V: TRBV9; size: NA; D: NA
DNA: TGTGCCAGCAGTCCCCGACAACACTATGGCTACACCTTC; CDR3: CASSPRQHYGYTF; J: TRBJ1-2; V: TRBV6-5; size: NA; D: NA
DNA: TGTGCCAGCAGTCTAGGAGCCTACGAGCAGTACTTC; CDR3: CASSLGAYEQYF; J: TRBJ2-7; V: TRBV28; size: NA; D: NA
DNA: TGTGCCAGCAGCGAACGTGGACAGGGGGGCTGGTTGAGCAATCAGCCCCAGCATTTT; CDR3: CASSERGQGGWLSNQPQHF; J: TRBJ1-5; V: TRBV7-2; size: NA; D: TRBD1
DNA: TGTGCCAGTCAGACTAGCGGGAGCTACGAGCAGTACTTC; CDR3: CASQTSGSYEQYF; J: TRBJ2-7; V: TRBV6-5; size: NA; D: TRBD2
DNA: TGTGCCATCAGTAGACAGTTCCCTATGAACACTGAAGCTTTCTTT; CDR3: CAISRQFPMNTEAFF; J: TRBJ1-1; V: TRBV10-3; size: NA; D: NA
DNA: TGTGCCAGCAGCTTAGGTTGGCAGAACTATGGCTACACCTTC; CDR3: CASSLGWQNYGYTF; J: TRBJ1-2; V: TRBV7-9; size: few; D: NA
DNA: TGCAGCGCACGTAGGCTGGGACAGGGATCTCAAAACATTCAGTACTTC; CDR3: CSARRLGQGSQNIQYF; J: TRBJ2-4; V: TRBV29-1; size: NA; D: TRBD1
DNA: TGCGCCAGCAGCCGCACCCCGGGACGGACGATCTGGCCCCAGCATTTT; CDR3: CASSRTPGRTIWPQHF; J: TRBJ1-5; V: TRBV4-1; size: NA; D: NA
DNA: TGTGCCAGTAGTGGTCGGCACGGGGAAAAACTGTTTTTT; CDR3: CASSGRHGEKLFF; J: TRBJ1-4; V: TRBV28; size: NA; D: NA
DNA: TGTGCCAGCAGTTTAAGCAGGGGAAGGACTGAAGCTTTCTTT; CDR3: CASSLSRGRTEAFF; J: TRBJ1-1; V: TRBV27; size: NA; D: NA
DNA: TGTGCCATCGGACAGGGCTTGGGCGAGCAGTACTTC; CDR3: CAIGQGLGEQYF; J: TRBJ2-7; V: TRBV10-3; size: NA; D: TRBD1
DNA: TGTGCCAGCACCAAAAACTACGAGCAGTACTTC; CDR3: CASTKNYEQYF; J: TRBJ2-7; V: TRBV6-5; size: few; D: NA
DNA: TGTGCCACCAGAACCGGGACAGATGGAGGCACAGATACGCAGTATTTT; CDR3: CATRTGTDGGTDTQYF; J: TRBJ2-3; V: TRBV15; size: few; D: TRBD1
DNA: TGTGCCAGCAGTTTCGGACAGGGGGTTTACGAGCAGTACTTC; CDR3: CASSFGQGVYEQYF; J: TRBJ2-7; V: TRBV27; size: NA; D: TRBD1
DNA: TGTGCCAGCAGCTATACTAGCGGGAGCAACGAGCAGTACTTC; CDR3: CASSYTSGSNEQYF; J: TRBJ2-7; V: TRBV7-9; size: NA; D: TRBD2
DNA: TGTGCCAGCAGATCATCAGGGGGCCATCAGCCCCAGCATTTT; CDR3: CASRSSGGHQPQHF; J: TRBJ1-5; V: TRBV6-5; size: NA; D: TRBD1
DNA: TGTGCCAGCAGTTTCCCCCATCGCAGCGATGAAAAACTGTTTTTT; CDR3: CASSFPHRSDEKLFF; J: TRBJ1-4; V: TRBV28; size: NA; D: NA
DNA: TGTGCCAGCAGCTTACAAACCTACGAGCAGTACTTC; CDR3: CASSLQTYEQYF; J: TRBJ2-7; V: TRBV13; size: NA; D: NA
DNA: TGCAGCGTTCGGGAAGACAGGGGACCTGGGGCCCAGTACTTC; CDR3: CSVREDRGPGAQYF; J: TRBJ2-5; V: TRBV29-1; size: once; D: TRBD1
DNA: TGTGCCAGCAGCTTAAGCGGTCCCGGGGAGCTGTTTTTT; CDR3: CASSLSGPGELFF; J: TRBJ2-2; V: TRBV7-7; size: NA; D: NA